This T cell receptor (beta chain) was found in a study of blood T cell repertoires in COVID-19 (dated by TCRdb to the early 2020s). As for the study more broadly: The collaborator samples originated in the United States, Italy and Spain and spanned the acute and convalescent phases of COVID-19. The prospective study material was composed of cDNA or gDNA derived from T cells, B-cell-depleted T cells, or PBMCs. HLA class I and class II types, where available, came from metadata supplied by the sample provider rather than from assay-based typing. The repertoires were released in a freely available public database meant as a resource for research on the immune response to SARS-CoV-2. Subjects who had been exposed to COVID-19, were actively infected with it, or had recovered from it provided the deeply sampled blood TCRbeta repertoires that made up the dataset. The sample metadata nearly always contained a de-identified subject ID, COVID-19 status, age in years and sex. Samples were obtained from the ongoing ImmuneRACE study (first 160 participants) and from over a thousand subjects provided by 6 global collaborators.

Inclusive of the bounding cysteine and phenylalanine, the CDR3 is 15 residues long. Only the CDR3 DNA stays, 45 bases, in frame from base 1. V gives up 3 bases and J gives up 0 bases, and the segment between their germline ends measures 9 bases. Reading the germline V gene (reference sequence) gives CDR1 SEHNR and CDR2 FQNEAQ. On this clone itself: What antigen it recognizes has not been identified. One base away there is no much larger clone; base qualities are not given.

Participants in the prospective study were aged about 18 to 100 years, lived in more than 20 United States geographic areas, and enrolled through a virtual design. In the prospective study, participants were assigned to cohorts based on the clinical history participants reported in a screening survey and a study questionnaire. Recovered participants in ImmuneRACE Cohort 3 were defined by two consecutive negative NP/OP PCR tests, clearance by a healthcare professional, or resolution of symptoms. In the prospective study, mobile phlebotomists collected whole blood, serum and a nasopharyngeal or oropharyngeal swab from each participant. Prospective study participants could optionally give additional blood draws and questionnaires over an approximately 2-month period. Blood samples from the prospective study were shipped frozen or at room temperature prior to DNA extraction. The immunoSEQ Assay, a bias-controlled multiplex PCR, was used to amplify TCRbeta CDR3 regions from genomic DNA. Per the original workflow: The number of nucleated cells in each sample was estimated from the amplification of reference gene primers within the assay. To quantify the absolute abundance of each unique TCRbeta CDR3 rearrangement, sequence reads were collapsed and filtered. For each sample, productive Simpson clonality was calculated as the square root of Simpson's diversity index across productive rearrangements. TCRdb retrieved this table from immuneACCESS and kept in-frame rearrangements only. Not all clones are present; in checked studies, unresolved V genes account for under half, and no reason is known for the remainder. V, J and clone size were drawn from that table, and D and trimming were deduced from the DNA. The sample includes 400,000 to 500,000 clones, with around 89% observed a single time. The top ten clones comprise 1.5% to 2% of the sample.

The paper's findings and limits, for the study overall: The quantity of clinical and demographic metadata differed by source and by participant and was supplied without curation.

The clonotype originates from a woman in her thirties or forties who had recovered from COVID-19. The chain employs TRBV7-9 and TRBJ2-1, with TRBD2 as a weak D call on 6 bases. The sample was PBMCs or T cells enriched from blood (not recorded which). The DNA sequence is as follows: TGTGCCAGCAGCTTCATGACTAGCTCCTACAATGAGCAGTTCTTC. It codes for CASSFMTSSYNEQFF.